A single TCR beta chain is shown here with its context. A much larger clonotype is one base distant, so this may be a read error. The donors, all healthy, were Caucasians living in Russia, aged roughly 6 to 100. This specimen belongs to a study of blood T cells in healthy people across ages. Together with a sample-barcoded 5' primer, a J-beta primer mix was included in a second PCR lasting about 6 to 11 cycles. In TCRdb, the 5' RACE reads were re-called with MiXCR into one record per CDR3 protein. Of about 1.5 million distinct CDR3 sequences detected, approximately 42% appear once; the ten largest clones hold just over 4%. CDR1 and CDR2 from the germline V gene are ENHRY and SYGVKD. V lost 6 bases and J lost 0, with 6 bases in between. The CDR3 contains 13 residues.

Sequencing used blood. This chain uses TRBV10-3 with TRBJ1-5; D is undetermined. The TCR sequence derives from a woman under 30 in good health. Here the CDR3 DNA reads TGTGCCATCAGAGAATATAGCAATCAGCCCCAGCATTTT. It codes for CAIREYSNQPQHF.